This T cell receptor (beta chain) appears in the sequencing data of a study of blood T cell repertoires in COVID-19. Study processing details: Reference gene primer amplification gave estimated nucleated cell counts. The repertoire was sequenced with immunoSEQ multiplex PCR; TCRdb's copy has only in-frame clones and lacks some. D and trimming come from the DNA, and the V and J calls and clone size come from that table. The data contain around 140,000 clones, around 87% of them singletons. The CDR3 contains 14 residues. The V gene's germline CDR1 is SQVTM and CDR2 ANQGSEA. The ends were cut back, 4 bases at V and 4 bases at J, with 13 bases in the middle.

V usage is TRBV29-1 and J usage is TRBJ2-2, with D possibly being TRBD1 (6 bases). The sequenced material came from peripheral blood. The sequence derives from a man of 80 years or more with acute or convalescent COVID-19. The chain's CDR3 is CSVVQGGSTGELFF. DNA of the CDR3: TGCAGCGTTGTACAGGGTGGGAGCACCGGGGAGCTGTTTTTT.